The following is a TCR beta chain sequence with its context. Antigen: not known. Unmatched junction bases numbered 5, after V lost 3 bases and J lost 2 bases. The CDR3 loop spans 15 amino acids. The V gene's germline CDR1 is SGDLS and CDR2 YYNGEE. Sequencing was performed with immunoSEQ multiplex PCR; in TCRdb, only in-frame clones are kept and a portion is missing. Of about 18,000 clones in the sample, 86% were seen once. The sample comes from a study of radiotherapy plus CTLA-4 blockade in lung cancer. Study as a whole: Objective responses were seen in around 17% of patients, disease control in about 30%. Broader study findings: Tumor-derived TCR clones expanded in blood after radiotherapy plus ipilimumab.

This TCR was sampled from a human donor with non-small cell lung cancer whose response to radiotherapy plus ipilimumab could not be evaluated. The chain combines TRBV9 with TRBJ2-3, with TRBD1 matching over 8 bases. The sequences come from peripheral blood, collected from a patient treated with radiotherapy plus ipilimumab. CDR3 sequence: CASSETGANTDTQYF. In DNA, the CDR3 is TGTGCCAGCAGCGAGACAGGGGCAAACACAGATACGCAGTATTTT.